Listed here are 12 T cell receptor beta chains from one sample, sequenced in a study of siplizumab effects on memory and regulatory T cells. The repertoire was sequenced with immunoSEQ multiplex PCR; TCRdb's copy has only in-frame clones and lacks some. The sample includes 99,000 or so clones, roughly 94% seen only once; the top ten take about 1.5%. Input material: non-Treg CD4+ T cells sorted from blood. The receptors originated from a human donor in good health.

CDR3 in DNA: TGTGCCAGCAGTCCACCCTTCACAGATACGCAGTATTTT. It is translated as CASSPPFTDTQYF. V usage is TRBV2 and J usage is TRBJ2-3, with no clear D. The germline V gene has CDR1 SNHLY and CDR2 FYNNEI. V was cut by 5 bases and J by 2 bases, with 8 bases left in between. This CDR3 is built from 13 residues.

This clone was seen just once. The chain recombines TRBV10-3 with TRBJ2-1; 13 bases fit TRBD2. This CDR3 comprises 17 residues. Germline CDR1 reads ENHRY; CDR2 reads SYGVKD. V was pared by 9 bases and J by 0 bases, with 8 bases of the junction left unmatched. As DNA, the CDR3 is TGTGCCATTGGGACTAGCGGGACAACTCTCTCCTACAATGAGCAGTTCTTC. This codes for CAIGTSGTTLSYNEQFF.

V is TRBV28 and J is TRBJ2-7; a possible D gene is TRBD2 (6 bases). The V and J ends lost 4 bases and 13 bases respectively, with 14 bases between them. This CDR3 has 11 residues. The germline V gene has CDR1 MDHEN and CDR2 SYDVKM. Here the CDR3 DNA reads TGTGCCAGCAGTTCGCGGGACCCGGTTTACTTC. It translates to CASSSRDPVYF. Supplemented by reference TRBV28 and TRBJ2-7, the full variable domain reads DVKVTQSSRYLVKRTGEKVFLECVQDMDHENMFWYRQDPGLGLRLIYFSYDVKMKEKGDIPEGYSVSREKKERFSLILESASTNQTSMYLCASSSRDPVYFGPGTRLTVT.

The chain carries TRBV9 and TRBJ2-7, with 7 positions matching TRBD2. This CDR3 has 15 residues. J was trimmed by 9 bases and V by 4 bases; bases with no gene match: 16. Germline V gives CDR1 SGDLS, CDR2 YYNGEE. CDR3 amino acids: CASSPQTSSRMGQYF. The CDR3 bases are TGTGCCAGCAGCCCACAGACTAGCTCGAGAATGGGGCAGTACTTC.

J is TRBJ1-1 and V is TRBV5-1; no clear D. V lost 2 bases and J 0 bases, leaving 14 bases between the germline ends. This CDR3 comprises 16 residues. The germline V gene encodes CDR1 SGHRS and CDR2 YFSETQ. In DNA, the CDR3 is TGCGCCAGCAGCTTTTTTGGGGAGTACATGAACACTGAAGCTTTCTTT. Translation gives CASSFFGEYMNTEAFF.

CDR3 sequence: CASSLRTGAGEKLFF. CDR3 DNA: TGTGCCAGCAGTTTACGGACAGGGGCTGGAGAAAAACTGTTTTTT. This rearrangement joins TRBV28 to TRBJ1-4, with 9 nucleotides matching TRBD1. Germline lookup yields CDR1 MDHEN and CDR2 SYDVKM. This CDR3 is built from 15 residues. J lost 8 bases, V lost 2 bases, and 6 bases had no gene match.

This chain links TRBV5-1 with TRBJ2-4; 7 bases are a match to TRBD2. The CDR3 has 18 residues. In germline, CDR1 is SGHRS, CDR2 YFSETQ. V lost 0 bases, J lost 0 bases, and 9 bases stayed unmatched. Here the CDR3 DNA reads TGCGCCAGCAGCTTGGAAGCGGGAATGGGAATAGCCAAAAACATTCAGTACTTC. This encodes CASSLEAGMGIAKNIQYF. Using reference TRBV5-1 and TRBJ2-4 for the parts outside the CDR3, the full variable domain is KAGVTQTPRYLIKTRGQQVTLSCSPISGHRSVSWYQQTPGQGLQFLFEYFSETQRNKGNFPGRFSGRQFSNSRSEMNVSTLELGDSALYLCASSLEAGMGIAKNIQYFGAGTRLSVL.

The V call is TRBV6-5, the J call TRBJ2-1; the match to TRBD2 covers 9 bases. With 0 bases clipped from V and 10 bases from J, the junction kept 10 bases outside the gene matches. This CDR3 region has 16 residues. CDR1 MNHEY and CDR2 SVGAGI come from the germline V gene. The CDR3 loop reads CASSYSINRLAGEQFF. In nucleotides, the CDR3 is TGTGCCAGCAGTTACTCGATAAATCGTCTAGCGGGGGAGCAGTTCTTC.

The chain uses TRBV19 and TRBJ2-7; D gene unclear. This CDR3 spans 12 amino acids. Germline CDR1 is LNHDA and CDR2 is SQIVND (reference sequence). V dropped 3 bases and J dropped 7 bases, with 10 bases sitting between them. Written as DNA, the CDR3 is TGTGCCAGTAGTATTAACGTTGGGGAGCAGTACTTC. Protein: CASSINVGEQYF.

The DNA of the CDR3 is TGTGCCAGTAGAAACAGTTGGGCAGAGACCCAGTACTTC. Protein: CASRNSWAETQYF. This chain connects TRBV19 to TRBJ2-5, with D uncertain. Germline V CDR1 and CDR2: LNHDA, SQIVND (reference sequence). V was pared by 6 bases and J by 4 bases, with 12 bases between. The CDR3 is 13 residues long.

The chain is built from TRBV28 and TRBJ2-7; D is possibly TRBD1 or TRBD2 (5 bases each). Trimming cost V 4 bases and J 3 bases, with 13 bases left between them. The CDR3 sequence is 14 residues long. The germline gives CDR1 MDHEN, CDR2 SYDVKM. The CDR3 is CASSSRGPIYEQYF. DNA of the CDR3: TGTGCCAGCAGTTCAAGGGGACCGATCTACGAGCAGTACTTC.

The chain links TRBV5-1 to TRBJ1-2; tentatively, D is TRBD1 (5 bases). Looked up from germline, CDR1 is SGHRS and CDR2 is YFSETQ. With 0 bases removed from V and 4 bases from J, the gap between germline ends came to 13 bases. The CDR3 is 15 amino acids. The CDR3 loop is CASSLDKGRPYGYTF. The CDR3 coding sequence is TGCGCCAGCAGCTTGGACAAGGGACGGCCCTATGGCTACACCTTC.